The clone carrying this T cell receptor (beta chain) was counted a few times. The target antigen is unknown. This record comes from a study of CD8 T cells in ankylosing spondylitis. TCRdb itself ran the 5' RACE reads through MiXCR, one entry per CDR3 protein. The sample shows more than 400,000 distinct CDR3 sequences, approximately 5.3% of them seen only once. Germline V gives CDR1 MNHGY, CDR2 SVAAGI. V lost 2 bases, J lost 6 bases, and 41 bases lay in between. This CDR3 has 23 amino acids. The study, taken as a whole, reports: Ankylosing spondylitis blood appeared to be characterized by a TCR beta motif of eight highly homologous variants.

The sample comprised blood, either unsorted or a sorted T cell fraction (not recorded which). V gene TRBV6-9 combines with J gene TRBJ2-7, with D uncertain. The receptor was derived from a male donor with ankylosing spondylitis. CDR3 sequence reads: CASSYPKPTPFLDVLPSNLEQYF. CDR3 DNA: TGTGCCAGCAGTTATCCTAAACCGACTCCCTTCCTAGATGTCCTGCCTTCTAATCTCGAGCAGTACTTC.